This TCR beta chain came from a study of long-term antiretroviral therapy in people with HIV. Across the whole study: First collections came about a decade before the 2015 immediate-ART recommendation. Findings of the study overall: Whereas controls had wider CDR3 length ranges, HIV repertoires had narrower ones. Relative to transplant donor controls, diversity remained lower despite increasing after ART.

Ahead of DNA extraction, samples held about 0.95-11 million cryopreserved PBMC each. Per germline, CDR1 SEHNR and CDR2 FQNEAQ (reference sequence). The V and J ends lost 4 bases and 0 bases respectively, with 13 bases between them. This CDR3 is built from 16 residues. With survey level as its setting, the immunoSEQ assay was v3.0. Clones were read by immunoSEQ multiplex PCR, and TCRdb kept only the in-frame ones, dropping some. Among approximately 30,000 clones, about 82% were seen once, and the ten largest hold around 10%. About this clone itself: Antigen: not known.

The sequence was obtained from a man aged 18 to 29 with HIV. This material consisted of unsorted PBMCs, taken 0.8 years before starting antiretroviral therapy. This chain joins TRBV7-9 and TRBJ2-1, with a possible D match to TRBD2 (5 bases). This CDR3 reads CASSSPSGSSYNEQFF. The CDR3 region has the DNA TGTGCCAGCAGCTCGCCGAGCGGCTCCTCCTACAATGAGCAGTTCTTC.